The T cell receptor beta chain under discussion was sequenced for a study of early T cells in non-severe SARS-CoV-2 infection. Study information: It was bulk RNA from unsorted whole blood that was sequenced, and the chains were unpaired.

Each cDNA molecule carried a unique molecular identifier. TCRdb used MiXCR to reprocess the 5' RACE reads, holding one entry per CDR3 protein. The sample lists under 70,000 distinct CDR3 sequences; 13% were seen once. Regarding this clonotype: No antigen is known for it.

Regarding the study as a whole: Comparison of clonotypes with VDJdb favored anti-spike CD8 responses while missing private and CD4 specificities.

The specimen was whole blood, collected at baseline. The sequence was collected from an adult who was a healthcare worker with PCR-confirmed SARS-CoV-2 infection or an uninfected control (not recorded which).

The CDR3 region has the DNA TGTGCCAGCAGGTCACCCGGGACAGGGACTGAGCAGTTCTTC. It encodes CASRSPGTGTEQFF. The V and J genes are TRBV7-9 and TRBJ2-1; 9 bases line up with TRBD1. With V trimmed by 6 bases and J by 9 bases, 9 bases remained unmatched. Germline CDR1 SEHNR, CDR2 FQNEAQ (reference sequence). The CDR3 has 14 amino acids.